This is a list of T cell receptor beta chains from one sample in a study of T cell responses to AZD1222 COVID-19 vaccine. Libraries were prepared by immunoSEQ multiplex PCR; TCRdb keeps only in-frame clonotypes and omits some of them. The sample lists approximately 100,000 clones; around 94% were seen once. The specimen comprised peripheral blood, sampled on day 0 of AZD1222 vaccination. The receptor set was obtained from an adult in good health. Each CDR3 is given with its conserved first and last residue. A D gene is named only where the DNA matches it firmly.

length,V,D,J,CDR3,DNA
12,TRBV7-3,-,TRBJ2-5,CASSLNSETQYF,TGTGCCAGCAGCTTAAACTCTGAGACCCAGTACTTC
15,TRBV28,-,TRBJ2-1,CASSYLGLLYNEQFF,TGTGCCAGCAGCTATCTGGGACTCCTTTACAATGAGCAGTTCTTC
15,TRBV4-1,-,TRBJ2-7,CASSQDDSAAYEQYF,TGCGCCAGCAGCCAAGATGACAGTGCAGCCTACGAGCAGTACTTC
12,TRBV20-1,-,TRBJ1-1,CSASRTDTEAFF,TGCAGTGCTAGTCGGACAGACACTGAAGCTTTCTTT
14,TRBV7-2,-,TRBJ1-2,CASSSRTVNYGYTF,TGTGCCAGCAGCTCTCGGACAGTAAACTATGGCTACACCTTC
13,TRBV6-5,-,TRBJ1-1,CASSRGTISEAFF,TGTGCCAGCAGCCGAGGGACAATAAGTGAAGCTTTCTTT
13,TRBV6-5,-,TRBJ1-5,CASEQGTRQPQHF,TGTGCCAGCGAGCAGGGGACGCGGCAGCCCCAGCATTTT
15,TRBV6-5,-,TRBJ2-7,CASRHTGTGSYEQYF,TGTGCCAGCAGGCACACCGGGACCGGATCCTACGAGCAGTACTTC
14,TRBV19,-,TRBJ1-2,CASTPSDSNYGYTF,TGTGCCAGTACCCCCAGCGACAGCAACTATGGCTACACCTTC
18,TRBV3-1/TRBV3-2,TRBD2,TRBJ2-7,CASSPPPGSGGARYEQYF,TGTGCCAGCAGCCCTCCCCCCGGAAGCGGGGGGGCCCGATACGAGCAGTACTTC
12,TRBV12-3/TRBV12-4,-,TRBJ1-1,CASSAGAIEAFF,TGTGCCAGCAGTGCAGGGGCCATTGAAGCTTTCTTT